This T cell receptor (beta chain) was found in a study of T cell responses to AZD1222 COVID-19 vaccine. About the research overall: Analysis merged second doses at about 4 or about 12 weeks. Study-wide points: Vaccine-related CD4 TCRs covered spike, predominating at 160-218 and 743-854. Baseline serology detected seropositivity in only 5 to 7 AZD1222 recipients.

The CDR3 has 15 amino acids. CDR1 SGHRS and CDR2 YFSETQ come from the germline V gene. V was pared by 0 bases and J by 6 bases, with 13 bases between. Using immunoSEQ multiplex PCR, the repertoire was profiled, and TCRdb retains in-frame clones only, with some absent. In the table there are more than 100,000 clones, roughly nine tenths of which are singletons. A remark on this clone: Its target is not known.

This receptor was identified in an adult in good health. This material consisted of peripheral blood, taken on day 0 of AZD1222 vaccination. This sequence joins TRBV5-1 and TRBJ2-1; the D gene is possibly TRBD2 (6 bases). The CDR3 region is CASSLEVAGGNEQFF. DNA for the CDR3: TGCGCCAGCAGCTTGGAGGTCGCCGGGGGCAATGAGCAGTTCTTC.